The sample holds a few counts of the clone carrying this T cell receptor (beta chain). The data were taken from a study of T cell responses to AZD1222 COVID-19 vaccine. The protocol was immunoSEQ multiplex PCR, while the TCRdb copy is restricted to in-frame clones and leaves out a portion. Here the sample spans 130,000 to 150,000 clones, around 93% being singletons. From germline, CDR1 is MGHRA and CDR2 YSYEKL. The CDR3 has 17 amino acids. V lost 4 bases to trimming and J lost 9 bases; unmatched junction nucleotides: 14. The sample here was peripheral blood, taken on day 0 of AZD1222 vaccination. The TCR originated in an adult in good health. The rearrangement links TRBV4-1 to TRBJ2-1; 11 nucleotides agree with TRBD2. The CDR3 reads CASSPLLLAGDSIEQFF. Here the CDR3 DNA reads TGCGCCAGCAGCCCCCTTTTACTAGCGGGAGATAGTATTGAGCAGTTCTTC.